This T cell receptor (beta chain) was sequenced in a study of T cell repertoires in cytomegalovirus infection. Looking at the study overall: It was the public TCR beta signatures that indicated both CMV infection and matching HLA type. General observations from the study: Clonotypes of TCR beta that were HLA-C-restricted and CMV-specific dominated the ex vivo response. Public TCR beta family frequency separated CMV-and-HLA carriers, including in an independent cohort.

Per the germline V gene, CDR1 is LNHDA and CDR2 is SQIVND (reference sequence). CDR3 length equals 13 residues. V lost 7 bases, J lost 1 base, and 10 bases lay in between. MiXCR, applied by TCRdb to the reads, yields one record per CDR3 protein. Among hundreds of thousands of distinct CDR3 sequences, roughly a third were seen once, and the ten largest hold about an eighth. This clonotype appeared a few times. The antigen remains unidentified. The source material was PBMCs. The receptor was derived from a human donor in good health (CMV status not recorded). Some clones in this sample may be carry-over from other donors' samples. V gene TRBV19 combines with J gene TRBJ1-1; D remains ambiguous. The CDR3: CASKNLPNTEAFF. CDR3 nucleotide sequence: TGTGCCAGTAAGAACTTACCGAACACTGAAGCTTTCTTT.